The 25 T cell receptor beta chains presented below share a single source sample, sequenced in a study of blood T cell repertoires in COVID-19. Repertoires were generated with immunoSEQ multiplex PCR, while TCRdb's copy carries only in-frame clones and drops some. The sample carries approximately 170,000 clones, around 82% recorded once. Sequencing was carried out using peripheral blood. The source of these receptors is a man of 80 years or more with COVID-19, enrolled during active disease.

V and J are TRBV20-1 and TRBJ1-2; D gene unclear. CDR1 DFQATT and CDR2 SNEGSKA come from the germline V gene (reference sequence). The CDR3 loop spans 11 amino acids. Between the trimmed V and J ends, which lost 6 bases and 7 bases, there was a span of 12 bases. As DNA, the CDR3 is TGCAGTGCCGGGTCGCGCGGTGGCTACACCTTC. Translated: CSAGSRGGYTF.

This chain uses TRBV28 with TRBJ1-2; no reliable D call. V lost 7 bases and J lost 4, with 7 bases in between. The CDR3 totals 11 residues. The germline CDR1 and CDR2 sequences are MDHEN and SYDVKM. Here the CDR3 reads CASTDFYGYTF. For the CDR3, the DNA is TGTGCCAGCACCGACTTCTATGGCTACACCTTC.

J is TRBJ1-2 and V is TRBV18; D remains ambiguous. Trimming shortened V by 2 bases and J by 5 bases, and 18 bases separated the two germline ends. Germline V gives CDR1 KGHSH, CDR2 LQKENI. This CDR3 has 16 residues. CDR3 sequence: CASSPFGPQYLYGYTF. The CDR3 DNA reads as TGTGCCAGCTCACCATTCGGTCCCCAATACCTTTATGGCTACACCTTC. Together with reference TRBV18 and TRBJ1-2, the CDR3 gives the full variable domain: NAGVMQNPRHLVRRRGQEARLRCSPMKGHSHVYWYRQLPEEGLKFMVYLQKENIIDESGMPKERFSAEFPKEGPSILRIQQVVRGDSAAYFCASSPFGPQYLYGYTFGSGTRLTVV.

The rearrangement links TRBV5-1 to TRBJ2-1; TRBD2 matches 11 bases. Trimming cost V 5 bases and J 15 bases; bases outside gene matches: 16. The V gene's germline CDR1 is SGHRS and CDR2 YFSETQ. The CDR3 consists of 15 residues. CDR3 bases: TGCGCCAGCAGTCGTAGCGGGGGGGTTGACTTCCCGTGGTTCTTC. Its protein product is CASSRSGGVDFPWFF.

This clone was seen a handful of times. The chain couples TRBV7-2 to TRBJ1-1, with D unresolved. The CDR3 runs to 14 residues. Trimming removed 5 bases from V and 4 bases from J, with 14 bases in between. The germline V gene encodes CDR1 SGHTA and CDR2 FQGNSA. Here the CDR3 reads CASSVGAVGTEAFF. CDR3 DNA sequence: TGTGCCAGCAGCGTTGGCGCGGTTGGCACTGAAGCTTTCTTT.

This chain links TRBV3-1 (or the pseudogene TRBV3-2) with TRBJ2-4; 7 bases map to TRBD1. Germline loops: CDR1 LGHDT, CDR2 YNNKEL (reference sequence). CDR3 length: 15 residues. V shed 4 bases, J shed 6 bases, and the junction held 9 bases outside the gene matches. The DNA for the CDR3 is TGTGCCAGCAGCCGGGCTACCGGGACAGTAAACATTCAGTACTTC. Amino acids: CASSRATGTVNIQYF.

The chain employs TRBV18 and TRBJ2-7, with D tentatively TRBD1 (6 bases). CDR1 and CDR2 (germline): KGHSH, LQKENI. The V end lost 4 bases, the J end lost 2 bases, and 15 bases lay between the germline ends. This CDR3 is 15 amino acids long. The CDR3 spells CASSRSGEETYEQYF. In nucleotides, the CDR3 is TGTGCCAGCTCACGGTCAGGGGAAGAAACCTACGAGCAGTACTTC.

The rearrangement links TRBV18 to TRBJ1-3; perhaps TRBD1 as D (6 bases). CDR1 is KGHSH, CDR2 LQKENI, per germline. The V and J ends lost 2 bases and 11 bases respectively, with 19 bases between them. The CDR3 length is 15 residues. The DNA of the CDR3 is TGTGCCAGCTCACCAACACAGGGAGGGAGTGGCGCCATATATTTT. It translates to CASSPTQGGSGAIYF.

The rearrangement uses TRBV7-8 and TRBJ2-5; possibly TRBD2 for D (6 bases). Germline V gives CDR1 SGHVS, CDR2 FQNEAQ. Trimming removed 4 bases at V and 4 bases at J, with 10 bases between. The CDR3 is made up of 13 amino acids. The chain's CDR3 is CASSSAGRETQYF. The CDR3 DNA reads TGTGCCAGCAGCTCGGCGGGGCGAGAGACCCAGTACTTC.

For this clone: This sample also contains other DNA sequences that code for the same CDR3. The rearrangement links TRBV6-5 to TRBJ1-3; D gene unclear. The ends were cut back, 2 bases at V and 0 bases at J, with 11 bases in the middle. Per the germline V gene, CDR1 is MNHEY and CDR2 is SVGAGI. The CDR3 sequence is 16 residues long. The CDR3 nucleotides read TGTGCCAGCAGTTACGGACTGGGGAGCTCTGGAAACACCATATATTTT. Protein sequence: CASSYGLGSSGNTIYF.

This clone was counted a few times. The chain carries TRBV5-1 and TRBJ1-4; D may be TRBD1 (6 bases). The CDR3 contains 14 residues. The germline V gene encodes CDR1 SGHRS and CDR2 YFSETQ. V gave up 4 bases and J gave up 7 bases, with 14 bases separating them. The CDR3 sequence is CASSTGGALEKLFF. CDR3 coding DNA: TGCGCCAGCAGCACGGGGGGGGCGCTTGAAAAACTGTTTTTT.

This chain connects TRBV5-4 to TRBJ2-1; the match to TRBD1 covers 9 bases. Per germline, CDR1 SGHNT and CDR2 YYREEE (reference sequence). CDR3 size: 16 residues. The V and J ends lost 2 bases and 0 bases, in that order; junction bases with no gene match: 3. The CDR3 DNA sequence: TGTGCCAGCAGCTTCCGGACAGGGGCCTCCTACAATGAGCAGTTCTTC. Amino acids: CASSFRTGASYNEQFF. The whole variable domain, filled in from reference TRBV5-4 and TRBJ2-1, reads ETGVTQSPTHLIKTRGQQVTLRCSSQSGHNTVSWYQQALGQGPQFIFQYYREEENGRGNFPPRFSGLQFPNYSSELNVNALELDDSALYLCASSFRTGASYNEQFFGPGTRLTVL.

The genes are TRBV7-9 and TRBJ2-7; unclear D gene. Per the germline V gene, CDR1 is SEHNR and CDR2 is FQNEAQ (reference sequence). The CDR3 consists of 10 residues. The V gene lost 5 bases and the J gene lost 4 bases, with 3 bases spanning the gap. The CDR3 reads CASSPYEQYF. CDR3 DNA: TGTGCCAGCAGCCCGTACGAGCAGTACTTC.

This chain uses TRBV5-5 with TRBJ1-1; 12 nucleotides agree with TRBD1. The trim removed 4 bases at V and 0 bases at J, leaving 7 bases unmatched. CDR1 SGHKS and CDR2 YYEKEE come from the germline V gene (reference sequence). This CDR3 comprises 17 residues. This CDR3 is CASSPGTGGGLNTEAFF. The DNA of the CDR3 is TGTGCCAGCAGCCCCGGGACAGGGGGCGGGCTGAACACTGAAGCTTTCTTT.

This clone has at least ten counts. CDR3 region: CASSLTGVIYEQYF. CDR3 DNA: TGTGCCAGCAGCTTGACAGGCGTAATTTACGAGCAGTACTTC. The chain uses TRBV7-9 and TRBJ2-7; D perhaps matches TRBD1 (6 bases). This CDR3 is 14 amino acids long. Trimming left V 3 bases short and J 4 bases short, with 13 bases between. Germline V gene sequence: CDR1 SEHNR, CDR2 FQNEAQ (reference sequence).

The CDR3 sequence is CASSFGTSVIYEQYF. CDR3 DNA sequence: TGCGCCAGCAGTTTCGGGACATCAGTGATCTACGAGCAGTACTTC. The J gene is TRBJ2-7, the V gene TRBV5-1; D is possibly TRBD1 (6 bases). Trimming took off 5 bases at V and 3 bases at J, with 18 bases between the two ends. The V gene's germline CDR1 is SGHRS and CDR2 YFSETQ. This CDR3 is built from 15 residues.

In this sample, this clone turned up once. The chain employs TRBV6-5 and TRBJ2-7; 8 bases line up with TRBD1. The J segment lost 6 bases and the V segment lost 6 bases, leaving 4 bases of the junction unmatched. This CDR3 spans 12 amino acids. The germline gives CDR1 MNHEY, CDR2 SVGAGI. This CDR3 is CASRDGQGEQYF. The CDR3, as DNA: TGTGCCAGCAGGGACGGACAGGGCGAGCAGTACTTC.

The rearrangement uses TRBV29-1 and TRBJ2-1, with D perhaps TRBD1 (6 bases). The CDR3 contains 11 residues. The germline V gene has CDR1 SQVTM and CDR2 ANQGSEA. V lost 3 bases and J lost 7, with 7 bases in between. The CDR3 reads CSVDRGNEQFF. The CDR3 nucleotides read TGCAGCGTTGACAGGGGTAATGAGCAGTTCTTC.

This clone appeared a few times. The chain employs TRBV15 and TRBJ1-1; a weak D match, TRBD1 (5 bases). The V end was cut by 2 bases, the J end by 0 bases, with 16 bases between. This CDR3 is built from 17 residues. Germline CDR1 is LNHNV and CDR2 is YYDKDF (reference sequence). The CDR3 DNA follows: TGTGCCACCAGCAGATCCCGTCTTGGCAGGGTGAACACTGAAGCTTTCTTT. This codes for CATSRSRLGRVNTEAFF.

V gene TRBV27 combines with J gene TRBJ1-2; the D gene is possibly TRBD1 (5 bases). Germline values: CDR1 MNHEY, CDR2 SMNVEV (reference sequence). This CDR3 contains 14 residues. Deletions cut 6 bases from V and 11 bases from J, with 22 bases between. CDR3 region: CASSTIRQPMKYTF. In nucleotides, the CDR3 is TGTGCCAGCAGCACAATCAGACAGCCTATGAAGTACACCTTC.

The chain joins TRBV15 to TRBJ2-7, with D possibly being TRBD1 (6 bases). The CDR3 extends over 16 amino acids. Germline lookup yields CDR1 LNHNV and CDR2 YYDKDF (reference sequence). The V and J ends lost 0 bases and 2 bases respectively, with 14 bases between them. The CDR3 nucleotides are TGTGCCACCAGCAGAGATAAGAGGACAGCTACCTACGAGCAGTACTTC. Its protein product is CATSRDKRTATYEQYF. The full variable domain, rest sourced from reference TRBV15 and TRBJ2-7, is DAMVIQNPRYQVTQFGKPVTLSCSQTLNHNVMYWYQQKSSQAPKLLFHYYDKDFNNEADTPDNFQSRRPNTSFCFLDIRSPGLGDTAMYLCATSRDKRTATYEQYFGPGTRLTVT.

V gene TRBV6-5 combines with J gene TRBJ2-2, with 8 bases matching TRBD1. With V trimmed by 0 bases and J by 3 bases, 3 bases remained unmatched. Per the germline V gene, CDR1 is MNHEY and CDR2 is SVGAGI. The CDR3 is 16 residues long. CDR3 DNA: TGTGCCAGCAGTTACTCGAACAGGGGGGACACCGGGGAGCTGTTTTTT. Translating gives CASSYSNRGDTGELFF.

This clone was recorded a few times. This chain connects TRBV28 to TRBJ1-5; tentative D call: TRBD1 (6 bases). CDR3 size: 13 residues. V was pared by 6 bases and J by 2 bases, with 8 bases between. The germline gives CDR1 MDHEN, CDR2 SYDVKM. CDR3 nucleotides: TGTGCCAGCAGGCGACAGGGCAATCAGCCCCAGCATTTT. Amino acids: CASRRQGNQPQHF.

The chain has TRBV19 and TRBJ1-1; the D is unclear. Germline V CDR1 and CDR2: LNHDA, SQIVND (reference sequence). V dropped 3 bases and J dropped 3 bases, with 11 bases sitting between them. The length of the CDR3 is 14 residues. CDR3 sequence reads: CASSIGLGDTEAFF. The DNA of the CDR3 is TGTGCCAGTAGTATTGGACTTGGGGACACTGAAGCTTTCTTT.

This CDR3 reads CASSTGLDGGNEQFF. CDR3 DNA: TGTGCCAGTAGTACCGGACTAGACGGGGGGAATGAGCAGTTCTTC. The V call is TRBV19, the J call TRBJ2-1; 7 positions match TRBD2. After removal of 4 bases from V and 7 bases from J, the junction contained 10 bases not matched to a gene. Germline V gene data show CDR1 as LNHDA and CDR2 as SQIVND (reference sequence). This CDR3 comprises 15 residues.